The 25 T cell receptor beta chains reported below all come from one sample, sequenced in a study of blood T cell repertoires in COVID-19 (dated by TCRdb to about 2020). Library generation was performed with the immunoSEQ multiplex PCR assay. Not all clones reach the TCRdb copy of this immuneACCESS table, which keeps in-frame sequences only. Checked studies attribute under half of the gap to unresolved V genes and leave the rest unexplained. Within this sample are 40,000 to 50,000 clones, with around nine tenths of them counted one time only. The top ten clonotypes cover under 20% of the sample. Sequencing was done on a sample of peripheral blood. All receptors come from a man in his 70s with active COVID-19.

The rearrangement joins TRBV6-5 to TRBJ2-7; 8 positions agree with TRBD1. The trim removed 4 bases at V and 6 bases at J, leaving 11 bases unmatched. This CDR3 contains 15 residues. CDR1 MNHEY and CDR2 SVGAGI come from the germline V gene. CDR3 in DNA: TGTGCCAGCAGTTCGGACAGGGCGGGAATCTCCGAGCAGTACTTC. As protein: CASSSDRAGISEQYF.

This chain connects TRBV7-2 to TRBJ2-5; TRBD1 matches 7 bases. The ends lost 4 bases at V and 3 bases at J; junction bases unmatched: 11. The CDR3 runs 16 residues. Germline V CDR1 and CDR2: SGHTA, FQGNSA. CDR3 nucleotide sequence: TGTGCCAGCAGCTCCCTCGGGACAGCAGCCAAAGAGACCCAGTACTTC. Translating it yields CASSSLGTAAKETQYF.

In its sample, this clone was seen a few times. The chain has TRBV5-1 and TRBJ1-4, with TRBD1 identical over 7 bases. This CDR3 spans 15 amino acids. V dropped 0 bases and J dropped 8; count of bases not matched to a gene: 7. CDR1 SGHRS and CDR2 YFSETQ come from the germline V gene. The CDR3 region is CASSLARGAREKLFF. The CDR3 DNA follows: TGCGCCAGCAGCTTGGCCAGGGGGGCAAGAGAAAAACTGTTTTTT.

The chain employs TRBV4-3 and TRBJ1-2, with D unresolved. V lost 0 bases and J 2 bases, leaving 16 bases between the germline ends. The germline gives CDR1 LGHNA, CDR2 YSLEER. The CDR3 extends over 17 amino acids. The CDR3 nucleotides read TGCGCCAGCAGCCAAGATCCTGCACGTCCTACCAACTATGGCTACACCTTC. It yields the protein CASSQDPARPTNYGYTF.

The DNA for the CDR3 is TGTGCCAGCAGCCCCGGGACATCCCATGTCGATGGCTACACCTTC. Translation gives CASSPGTSHVDGYTF. The chain links TRBV3-1 (or the pseudogene TRBV3-2) to TRBJ1-2, with D perhaps TRBD1 (6 bases). Per germline, CDR1 LGHDT and CDR2 YNNKEL (reference sequence). The ends were cut back, 4 bases at V and 6 bases at J, with 18 bases in the middle. The CDR3 spans 15 residues.

V gene TRBV6-2 or TRBV6-3 combines with J gene TRBJ2-1; 7 bases line up with TRBD2. Germline CDR1 reads MNHEY; CDR2 reads SVGEGT. CDR3 length equals 17 residues. With V trimmed by 0 bases and J by 0 bases, 5 bases remained unmatched. CDR3 loop: CASSYSLGDYSYNEQFF. The CDR3 DNA is TGTGCCAGCAGTTACTCACTGGGGGACTACTCCTACAATGAGCAGTTCTTC.

This chain joins TRBV2 and TRBJ1-3, with a tentative D call TRBD1 (6 bases). Trimming removed 5 bases at V and 9 bases at J, with 14 bases between. This CDR3 spans 13 amino acids. Per germline, CDR1 SNHLY and CDR2 FYNNEI. The CDR3 region has the DNA TGTGCCAGCAGTACTAGGGGGTTTGGCACCATATATTTT. Its translation: CASSTRGFGTIYF.

J is TRBJ2-6 and V is TRBV28; 9 bases line up with TRBD1. The germline CDR1 and CDR2 sequences are MDHEN and SYDVKM. This CDR3 comprises 22 residues. V lost 4 bases, J lost 0 bases, and 19 bases stayed unmatched. CDR3 nucleotide sequence: TGTGCCAGCAGTTCATTGCTAACCGGCCGGACAGGGGTCCCCTCTGGGGCCAACGTCCTGACTTTC. Translated, it gives CASSSLLTGRTGVPSGANVLTF. Full variable domain (remainder filled in from reference TRBV28 and TRBJ2-6): DVKVTQSSRYLVKRTGEKVFLECVQDMDHENMFWYRQDPGLGLRLIYFSYDVKMKEKGDIPEGYSVSREKKERFSLILESASTNQTSMYLCASSSLLTGRTGVPSGANVLTFGAGSRLTVL.

The chain recombines TRBV3-1 (or the pseudogene TRBV3-2) with TRBJ2-3, with D perhaps TRBD1 (6 bases). Per germline, CDR1 LGHDT and CDR2 YNNKEL (reference sequence). The CDR3 extends over 15 amino acids. Trimming pared 0 bases from V and 5 bases from J, leaving 12 bases between. In DNA form, the CDR3 reads TGTGCCAGCAGCCAAGATGGGGGCCCCAGAGATACGCAGTATTTT. Its protein product is CASSQDGGPRDTQYF.

The chain uses TRBV15 and TRBJ2-1; TRBD1 agrees at 10 bases. Trimming took 0 bases from V and 14 from J; bases not matched to a gene: 4. Germline loops: CDR1 LNHNV, CDR2 YYDKDF (reference sequence). There are 13 residues in the CDR3. CDR3 nucleotides: TGTGCCACCAGCAGAGATCAGGGACAGGGGAAGTTCTTC. This translates into CATSRDQGQGKFF. Combining the CDR3 with reference TRBV15 and TRBJ2-1 gives the whole variable domain DAMVIQNPRYQVTQFGKPVTLSCSQTLNHNVMYWYQQKSSQAPKLLFHYYDKDFNNEADTPDNFQSRRPNTSFCFLDIRSPGLGDTAMYLCATSRDQGQGKFFGPGTRLTVL.

The V and J genes are TRBV7-3 and TRBJ2-2; 8 bases fit TRBD1. The junction had 7 bases not matched to a gene; V was cut back by 2 bases and J by 5 bases. CDR1 and CDR2 (germline): SGHTA, FQGTGA. This CDR3 has 16 amino acids. CDR3 nucleotide sequence: TGTGCCAGCAGCTTATCCGCAGGGGGCTATACCGGGGAGCTGTTTTTT. Amino acid sequence: CASSLSAGGYTGELFF.

The genes are TRBV4-1 and TRBJ2-7, with TRBD2 identical over 9 bases. Trimming cost V 1 base and J 3 bases; bases outside gene matches: 7. The CDR3 contains 16 residues. Germline V gives CDR1 MGHRA, CDR2 YSYEKL. CDR3 sequence: CASSQVALAGNYEQYF. The DNA of the CDR3 is TGCGCCAGCAGCCAAGTCGCACTAGCGGGTAACTACGAGCAGTACTTC.

The chain uses TRBV7-9 and TRBJ2-5; maybe TRBD1 (5 bases). Germline V gene lookup returns CDR1 SEHNR and CDR2 FQNEAQ (reference sequence). The V end was cut by 5 bases, the J end by 3 bases, with 13 bases between. This CDR3 has 14 residues. The CDR3 is CASSPYDREETQYF. The CDR3 nucleotides read TGTGCCAGCAGCCCATATGACAGAGAAGAGACCCAGTACTTC.

The chain recombines TRBV6-5 with TRBJ2-7; TRBD2 is a possible D gene (5 bases). V was trimmed by 6 bases and J by 2 bases, leaving 8 bases between them. This CDR3 region has 12 residues. Germline values: CDR1 MNHEY, CDR2 SVGAGI. In nucleotides, the CDR3 is TGTGCCAGCAGGGGGAGAGCCTACGAGCAGTACTTC. Protein sequence: CASRGRAYEQYF.

V usage is TRBV19 and J usage is TRBJ2-1, with 8 bases identical to TRBD2. The CDR3 is 16 residues long. Germline V gene data show CDR1 as LNHDA and CDR2 as SQIVND (reference sequence). V shed 4 bases and J 4 bases; nucleotides not matched to a gene: 9. This CDR3 is CASSTELAGKYNEQFF. The CDR3 nucleotides are TGTGCCAGTAGTACGGAGTTAGCGGGAAAATACAATGAGCAGTTCTTC.

The J gene is TRBJ1-1, the V gene TRBV29-1, with a weak D call TRBD1 (6 bases). CDR1 is SQVTM, CDR2 ANQGSEA, per germline. The CDR3 contains 12 residues. Trimming stripped 3 bases from V and 7 bases from J, with 12 bases between. DNA of the CDR3: TGCAGCGTTGACGGACAGAGGGATGAAGCTTTCTTT. It translates to CSVDGQRDEAFF.

V gene TRBV4-1 combines with J gene TRBJ1-5; D possibly corresponds to TRBD1 (6 bases). CDR1 MGHRA and CDR2 YSYEKL come from the germline V gene. Trimming stripped 4 bases from V and 4 bases from J, with 17 bases between. CDR3 length equals 16 residues. This CDR3 reads CASSPRRGGLNQPQHF. CDR3 nucleotides: TGCGCCAGCAGCCCACGGAGAGGGGGACTAAATCAGCCCCAGCATTTT.

The genes are TRBV5-4 and TRBJ2-7, with 8 nucleotides matching TRBD1. The CDR3 loop spans 18 amino acids. The germline gives CDR1 SGHNT, CDR2 YYREEE (reference sequence). Trimming at V came to 3 bases and at J to 4 bases, leaving 18 bases not matched to a gene. DNA of the CDR3: TGTGCCAGCAGCTACCAACCGGGACAGGACGGGTTCGTGTACGAGCAGTACTTC. This codes for CASSYQPGQDGFVYEQYF. The full variable domain, its missing parts supplied by reference TRBV5-4 and TRBJ2-7, is ETGVTQSPTHLIKTRGQQVTLRCSSQSGHNTVSWYQQALGQGPQFIFQYYREEENGRGNFPPRFSGLQFPNYSSELNVNALELDDSALYLCASSYQPGQDGFVYEQYFGPGTRLTVT.

This chain joins TRBV28 and TRBJ2-5, with a weak D call TRBD1 (6 bases). Germline CDR1 reads MDHEN; CDR2 reads SYDVKM. V dropped 3 bases and J dropped 3 bases, with 8 bases sitting between them. This CDR3 is 13 amino acids long. The CDR3 sequence is CASSLNREETQYF. The CDR3 nucleotides are TGTGCCAGCAGTTTGAACAGGGAAGAGACCCAGTACTTC.

The CDR3: CASSPPRDRQETQYF. CDR3 in DNA: TGTGCCAGCTCACCACCTAGGGACAGGCAAGAGACCCAGTACTTC. V gene TRBV18 combines with J gene TRBJ2-5; 8 nucleotides align to TRBD1. After removal of 0 bases from V and 2 bases from J, the junction contained 2 bases not matched to a gene. CDR1 KGHSH and CDR2 LQKENI come from the germline V gene. The CDR3 sequence is 15 residues long.

This rearrangement joins TRBV5-1 to TRBJ1-1; D possibly corresponds to TRBD1 (6 bases). Germline V gives CDR1 SGHRS, CDR2 YFSETQ. Between the trimmed V and J ends, which lost 4 bases and 9 bases, there was a span of 19 bases. CDR3 length: 14 residues. DNA for the CDR3: TGCGCCAGCAGCCCGACGACGTCCACAGGGCAAGCTTTCTTT. Its protein is CASSPTTSTGQAFF. Supplemented by reference TRBV5-1 and TRBJ1-1, the full variable domain reads KAGVTQTPRYLIKTRGQQVTLSCSPISGHRSVSWYQQTPGQGLQFLFEYFSETQRNKGNFPGRFSGRQFSNSRSEMNVSTLELGDSALYLCASSPTTSTGQAFFGQGTRLTVV.

The chain employs TRBV7-3 and TRBJ2-7, with 9 bases fitting TRBD1. Germline V gives CDR1 SGHTA, CDR2 FQGTGA. After removal of 4 bases from V and 6 bases from J, the junction contained 7 bases not matched to a gene. The CDR3 sequence is 14 residues long. CDR3 coding DNA: TGTGCCAGCAGCTATCGGGACAGGGCGTCCGAGCAGTACTTC. This translates into CASSYRDRASEQYF.

This chain connects TRBV6-2 or TRBV6-3 to TRBJ2-3, with 10 bases matching TRBD1. Germline assignment: CDR1 MNHEY and CDR2 SVGEGT. The CDR3 is 14 amino acids. Losses at the gene ends were 5 bases for V and 3 bases for J; bases not matched to a gene: 2. The CDR3 loop reads CASSRTGGTDTQYF. CDR3 DNA: TGTGCCAGCAGTAGGACAGGGGGAACAGATACGCAGTATTTT.

This sequence joins TRBV2 and TRBJ2-1, with 9 bases aligning to TRBD1. Germline CDR1 and CDR2: SNHLY and FYNNEI. The CDR3 is made up of 15 amino acids. The trim removed 6 bases at V and 6 bases at J, leaving 9 bases unmatched. CDR3 in amino acids: CASSKTGGEVNEQFF. The CDR3 bases are TGTGCCAGCAGCAAGACAGGGGGGGAGGTCAATGAGCAGTTCTTC.

This clone was observed once. This chain uses TRBV29-1 with TRBJ2-7, with 7 nucleotides matching TRBD1. Per the germline V gene, CDR1 is SQVTM and CDR2 is ANQGSEA. There are 15 residues in the CDR3. Trimming took 4 bases from V and 6 from J; bases not matched to a gene: 15. The CDR3 sequence is CSVARGGAIGVEQYF. The DNA of the CDR3 is TGCAGCGTTGCCCGAGGGGGCGCGATAGGAGTCGAGCAGTACTTC.